Following are 4 T cell receptor beta chains from one sample sequenced in a study of T cell responses to AZD1222 COVID-19 vaccine. Libraries were prepared by immunoSEQ multiplex PCR; TCRdb keeps only in-frame clonotypes and omits some of them. The profile shows 90,000 to 120,000 clones, roughly 92% of them singletons. The sequencing used peripheral blood, collected on day 0 of AZD1222 vaccination. The origin of the receptors is an adult in good health.

The V gene is TRBV18, the J gene TRBJ2-5; tentative D call: TRBD2 (5 bases). The germline V and J ends were trimmed by 6 bases and 2 bases, with 10 bases remaining between them. The length of the CDR3 is 13 residues. The germline V gene has CDR1 KGHSH and CDR2 LQKENI. The CDR3 DNA is TGTGCCAGCTCCGACTACAAACAAGAGACCCAGTACTTC. Translation: CASSDYKQETQYF.

The J gene is TRBJ2-1, the V gene TRBV11-2, with D possibly being TRBD2 (6 bases). CDR3 size: 13 residues. Between the trimmed V and J ends, which lost 5 bases and 6 bases, there was a span of 11 bases. Germline V gene data show CDR1 as SGHAT and CDR2 as FQNNGV. The CDR3 is CASSLSGSNEQFF. DNA for the CDR3: TGTGCCAGCAGCCTTAGCGGTTCCAATGAGCAGTTCTTC.

This sequence joins TRBV6-6 and TRBJ1-3, with a tentative D call TRBD1 (5 bases). The CDR3 loop spans 12 amino acids. CDR1 and CDR2 from the germline V gene are MNHNY and SVGAGI (reference sequence). The ends were cut back, 8 bases at V and 3 bases at J, with 8 bases in the middle. The CDR3 nucleotides read TGTGCCAGCGGGGACTATGGAAACACCATATATTTT. It codes for CASGDYGNTIYF.

The chain combines TRBV5-1 with TRBJ2-7; D is unclear. Germline lookup yields CDR1 SGHRS and CDR2 YFSETQ. The CDR3 is 13 residues long. The V and J ends lost 2 bases and 3 bases respectively, with 9 bases between them. CDR3 sequence reads: CASSFDTFYEQYF. The CDR3 coding sequence is TGCGCCAGCAGCTTCGATACCTTCTACGAGCAGTACTTC.